This TCR beta chain was captured in a study of shared clonotypes between healthy human individuals (dated by TCRdb to 2018 to 2021). Background for the entire study: A couple of women and a few men aged 18 to 49 years were included in the cohort. For each donor, CD4 naive and CD4 memory were each given three plates, CD8 naive was given two plates, and CD8 memory was given one plate. Blood TCR repertoires of roughly five healthy adults were deeply sequenced to estimate repertoire size and the extent of clonotype sharing between individuals. To increase sequencing depth and limit assay-specific biases, different laboratories used diverse techniques to prepare libraries and sequence TCR repertoires. Per donor, leukapheresis produced somewhere between about 0.94 and 9 billion PBMCs. General study outcomes and caveats: Around 5.4% of naive CD4, 3.5% of naive CD8, 2% to 2.5% of memory CD4, and about 0.4% of memory CD8 clonotypes were shared across several donors. Naive subsets generally had larger estimated clonotype richness than memory subsets. Sampling was limited to blood, and TCR repertoires in tissue likely differ from TCR repertoires in blood. Even with the large sequencing depth, rarefaction of the sorted-subset datasets indicated that sequencing was incomplete. Because the study included only a small number of donors, the genetic and exposure-history diversity represented was limited. Pairwise subsampling led to the expectation that sequencing depth would affect the degree of clonotype sharing among donors. Compared with non-shared clonotypes, clonotypes shared by all four sorted-subset donors had higher generation probabilities.

TCR CDR3 regions were amplified from genomic DNA by multiplex PCR using the deep immunoSEQ assay. Extracted genomic DNA from each cell subset was spread evenly across all wells of several immunoSEQ 96-well plates, with each plate serving as a replicate. For sorted subsets, 150 to 250 ng genomic DNA, equal to some 30,000 T cell genomes, was loaded into each replicate PCR. Purified libraries were measured with a Qubit 3.0 fluorometer, size-checked on a Bioanalyzer 2100, and measured again with the KAPA Library Quantification kit. A separate single-read 150-cycle Illumina NextSeq 550 flow cell was used to sequence each immunoSEQ 96-well plate. From the authors' description of their analysis: The immunoSEQ output contained only junctional sequences without quality scores, so filtering could not match that applied to full-length reads. Sequences were annotated with PyIR, a Python wrapper for IgBLAST v1.9, and V/J genes and CDR3 were assigned using IMGT germline references. Reads were filtered out if the reads had weak V/J assignments (E-value above 1e-6), no CDR3, stop codons, out-of-frame junctions, or ambiguous translated residues. V3J clonotypes were defined as sequences sharing the same inferred V gene, J gene, and CDR3 amino acid sequence. Percentage overlap between repertoires was computed as shared unique clonotypes divided by the size of the smaller repertoire. RTK rarefaction, the Chao1 estimator, and Recon v2.1 estimates of unobserved clonotypes were used to assess repertoire richness. For all TCRbeta clonotypes obtained by the gDNA method from several donors, generation probabilities were computed with OLGA. TCRdb stores this immuneACCESS table with in-frame sequences only. Part of the clones is absent; in the studies checked, under half of the shortfall reflects unresolved V genes, and no reason is known for the rest. V and J calls and clone size come straight from that table; D and trimming were deduced from the DNA. Here the sample has fewer than 1.6 million clones; around 98.5% occur a single time. The ten biggest clones cover 0.36% of the sample.

The CDR3 spans 15 residues, from the cysteine through the phenylalanine. Only the CDR3 DNA stays, 45 bases, in frame from base 1. Based on the germline V gene (reference sequence), the CDR1 and CDR2 sequences are SEHNR and FQNEAQ. V drops 6 bases and J drops 0 bases, leaving 12 bases in between. This clone has only one observation. Its antigen is still unknown. Per-nucleotide qualities are absent, and no much larger clonotype sits a single base away. The donors were healthy, HIV-negative adults with no recently reported acute infections or vaccinations. Every donor was a Caucasian adult residing in Nashville, Tennessee, USA. CD4+ T cells were enriched by magnetic negative selection, after which naive cells were positively selected on CD45RA and the negative fraction was taken as the memory subset. After blood collection by leukapheresis, PBMCs were isolated using Ficoll-Histopaque density gradient centrifugation and then cryopreserved in the vapor phase of liquid nitrogen. Analytical flow cytometry was used to check the purity and quantity of every magnetically sorted T cell population. From each sorted fraction, genomic DNA was isolated and quantified by UV absorbance on a Nanodrop 2000c.

This TCR came from a man younger than 40 in good health. Sequencing used naive CD4+ T cells sorted from blood. In the paper's terms, the cell subset or site label means: CD45RA+ positively selected. The V and J genes are TRBV7-9 and TRBJ1-3, with the identity of the D gene unclear. The bases read TGTGCCAGCAGTCCAGACGGGCGCTCTGGAAACACCATATATTTT. The resulting protein is CASSPDGRSGNTIYF.